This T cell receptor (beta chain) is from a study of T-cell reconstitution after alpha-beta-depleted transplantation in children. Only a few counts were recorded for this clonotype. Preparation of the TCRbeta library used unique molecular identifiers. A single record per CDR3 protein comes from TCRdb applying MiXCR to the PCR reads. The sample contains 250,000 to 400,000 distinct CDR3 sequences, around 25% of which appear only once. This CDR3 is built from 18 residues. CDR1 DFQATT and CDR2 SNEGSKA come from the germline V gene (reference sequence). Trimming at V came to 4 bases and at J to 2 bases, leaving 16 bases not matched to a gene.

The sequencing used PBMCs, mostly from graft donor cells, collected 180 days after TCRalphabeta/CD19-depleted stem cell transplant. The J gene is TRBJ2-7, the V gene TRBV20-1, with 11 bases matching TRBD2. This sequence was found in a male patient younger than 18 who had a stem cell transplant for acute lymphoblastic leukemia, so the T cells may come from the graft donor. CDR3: CSANIITSGRYAPYEQYF. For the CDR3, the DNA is TGCAGTGCTAATATTATTACTAGCGGGAGATATGCCCCCTACGAGCAGTACTTC.